This TCR beta chain was profiled in a study of T cells expressing NK-cell markers. Germline lookup yields CDR1 MNHEY and CDR2 SVGEGT. This CDR3 region has 16 residues. TCRdb reprocessed the 5' RACE reads and keeps a single row for each CDR3 protein, giving no DNA. The sample's table shows about 260,000 distinct CDR3 sequences. The TCR sequence derives from a man aged 18 to 29 in good health. The V call is TRBV6-2 or TRBV6-3, the J call TRBJ2-7; TCRdb gives TRBD2 as the D gene, but with no DNA this cannot be confirmed. Sequencing was done on a sample of blood T cells: a sorted CD56 or NKG2C T cell subset, CD4+ or CD8+ T cells, or bulk PBMC T cells (not recorded which). The CDR3 here is CASSFGLAGGAYEQYF.